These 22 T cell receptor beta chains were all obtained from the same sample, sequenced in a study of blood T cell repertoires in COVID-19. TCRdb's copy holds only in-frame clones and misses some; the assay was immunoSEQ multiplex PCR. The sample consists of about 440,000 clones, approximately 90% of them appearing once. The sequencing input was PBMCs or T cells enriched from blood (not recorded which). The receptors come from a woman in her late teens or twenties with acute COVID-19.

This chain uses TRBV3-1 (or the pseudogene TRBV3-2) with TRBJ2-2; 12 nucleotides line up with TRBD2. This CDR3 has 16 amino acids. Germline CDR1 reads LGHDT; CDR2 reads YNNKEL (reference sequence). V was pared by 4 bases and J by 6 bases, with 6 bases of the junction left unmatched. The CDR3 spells CASSRDPSGGAGELFF. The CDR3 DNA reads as TGTGCCAGCAGCCGGGACCCTAGCGGGGGGGCCGGGGAGCTGTTTTTT.

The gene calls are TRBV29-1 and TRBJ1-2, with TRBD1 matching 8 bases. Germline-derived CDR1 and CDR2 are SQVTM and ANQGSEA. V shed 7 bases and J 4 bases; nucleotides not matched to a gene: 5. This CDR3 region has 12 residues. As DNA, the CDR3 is TGCAGCGCAGACGGACAGGGCTATGGCTACACCTTC. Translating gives CSADGQGYGYTF.

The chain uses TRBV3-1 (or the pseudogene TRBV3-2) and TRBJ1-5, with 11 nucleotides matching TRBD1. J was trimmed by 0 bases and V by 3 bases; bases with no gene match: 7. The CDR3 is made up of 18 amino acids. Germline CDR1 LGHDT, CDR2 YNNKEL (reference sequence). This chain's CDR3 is CASSQAGTGGSSNQPQHF. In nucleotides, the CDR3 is TGTGCCAGCAGCCAGGCCGGGACAGGGGGTAGTAGCAATCAGCCCCAGCATTTT.

CDR3 amino acids: CASSRAGGQETQYF. For the CDR3, the DNA is TGTGCCAGCTCTCGTGCGGGCGGTCAAGAGACCCAGTACTTC. V is TRBV18 and J is TRBJ2-5; a possible D gene is TRBD2 (5 bases). CDR1 and CDR2 (germline): KGHSH, LQKENI. The V and J ends lost 6 bases and 2 bases respectively, with 13 bases between them. The CDR3 extends over 14 amino acids.

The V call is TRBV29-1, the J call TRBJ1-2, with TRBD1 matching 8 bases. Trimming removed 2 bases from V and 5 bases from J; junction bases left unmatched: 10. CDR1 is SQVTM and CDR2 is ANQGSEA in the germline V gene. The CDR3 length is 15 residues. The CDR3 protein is CSVEIDRTGSYGYTF. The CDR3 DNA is TGCAGCGTTGAAATAGACCGGACAGGGTCGTATGGCTACACCTTC. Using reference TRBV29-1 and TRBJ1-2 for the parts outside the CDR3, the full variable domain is SAVISQKPSRDICQRGTSLTIQCQVDSQVTMMFWYRQQPGQSLTLIATANQGSEATYESGFVIDKFPISRPNLTFSTLTVSNMSPEDSSIYLCSVEIDRTGSYGYTFGSGTRLTVV.

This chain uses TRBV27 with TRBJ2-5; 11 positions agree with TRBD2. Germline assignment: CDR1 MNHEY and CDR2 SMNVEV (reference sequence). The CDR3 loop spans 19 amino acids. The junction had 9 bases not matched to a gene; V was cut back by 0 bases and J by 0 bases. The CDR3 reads CASSLSTTSGGSNQETQYF. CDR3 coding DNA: TGTGCCAGCAGTTTATCGACAACTAGCGGGGGATCTAACCAAGAGACCCAGTACTTC.

The CDR3 here is CASSDRGRILLSEQYF. The DNA for the CDR3 is TGTGCCAGCAGCGACAGGGGGCGGATCCTCCTAAGTGAGCAGTACTTC. The genes are TRBV28 and TRBJ2-7, with TRBD1 matching 10 bases. The V gene's germline CDR1 is MDHEN and CDR2 SYDVKM. The length of the CDR3 is 16 residues. The J segment lost 7 bases and the V segment lost 6 bases, leaving 15 bases of the junction unmatched.

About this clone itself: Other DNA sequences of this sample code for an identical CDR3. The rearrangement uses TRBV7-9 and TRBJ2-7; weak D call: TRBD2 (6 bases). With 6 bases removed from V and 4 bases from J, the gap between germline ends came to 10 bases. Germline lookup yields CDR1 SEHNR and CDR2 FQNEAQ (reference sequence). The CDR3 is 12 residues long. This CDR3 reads CASSRGTYEQYF. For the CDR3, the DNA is TGTGCCAGCAGTCGCGGGACGTACGAGCAGTACTTC. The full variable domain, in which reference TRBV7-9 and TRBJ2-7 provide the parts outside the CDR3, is DTGVSQNPRHKITKRGQNVTFRCDPISEHNRLYWYRQTLGQGPEFLTYFQNEAQLEKSRLLSDRFSAERPKGSFSTLEIQRTEQGDSAMYLCASSRGTYEQYFGPGTRLTVT.

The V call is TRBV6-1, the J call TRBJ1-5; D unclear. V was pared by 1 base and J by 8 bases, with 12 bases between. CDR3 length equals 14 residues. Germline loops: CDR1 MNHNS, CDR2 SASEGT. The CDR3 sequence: CASSEDPGFEPQHF. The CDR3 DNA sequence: TGTGCCAGCAGTGAAGATCCGGGATTCGAGCCCCAGCATTTT.

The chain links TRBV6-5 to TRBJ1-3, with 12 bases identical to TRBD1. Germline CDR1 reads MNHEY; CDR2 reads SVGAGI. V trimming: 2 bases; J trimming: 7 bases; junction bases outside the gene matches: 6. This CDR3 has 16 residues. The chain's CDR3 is CASSYTGTGGRNTIYF. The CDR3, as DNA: TGTGCCAGCAGTTACACTGGGACAGGGGGCCGGAACACCATATATTTT.

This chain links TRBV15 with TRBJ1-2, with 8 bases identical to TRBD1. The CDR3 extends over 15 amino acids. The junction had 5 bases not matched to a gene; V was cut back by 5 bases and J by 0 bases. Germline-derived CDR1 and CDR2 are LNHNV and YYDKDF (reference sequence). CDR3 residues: CATSGETGANYGYTF. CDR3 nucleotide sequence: TGTGCCACCAGCGGGGAGACAGGGGCTAACTATGGCTACACCTTC.

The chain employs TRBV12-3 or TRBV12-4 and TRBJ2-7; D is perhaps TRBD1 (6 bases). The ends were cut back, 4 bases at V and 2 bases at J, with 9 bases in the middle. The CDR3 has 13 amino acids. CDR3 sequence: CASSSTGAYEQYF. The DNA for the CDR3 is TGTGCCAGCAGTTCGACAGGAGCCTACGAGCAGTACTTC.

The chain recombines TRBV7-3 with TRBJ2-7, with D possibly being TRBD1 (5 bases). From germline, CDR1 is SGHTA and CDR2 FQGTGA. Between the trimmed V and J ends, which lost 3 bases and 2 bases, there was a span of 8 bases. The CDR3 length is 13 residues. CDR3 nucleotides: TGTGCCAGCAGCTTCCCAGGGACCTACGAGCAGTACTTC. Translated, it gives CASSFPGTYEQYF. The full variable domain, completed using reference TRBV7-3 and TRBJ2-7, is GAGVSQTPSNKVTEKGKYVELRCDPISGHTALYWYRQSLGQGPEFLIYFQGTGAADDSGLPNDRFFAVRPEGSVSTLKIQRTERGDSAVYLCASSFPGTYEQYFGPGTRLTVT.

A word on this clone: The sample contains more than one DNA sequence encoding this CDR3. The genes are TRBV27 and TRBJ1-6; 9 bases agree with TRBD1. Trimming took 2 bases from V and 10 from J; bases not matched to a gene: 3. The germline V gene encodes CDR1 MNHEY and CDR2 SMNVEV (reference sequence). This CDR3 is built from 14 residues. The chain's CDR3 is CASSLGQGNSPLHF. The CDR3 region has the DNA TGTGCCAGCAGTTTAGGACAGGGGAACTCACCCCTCCACTTT.

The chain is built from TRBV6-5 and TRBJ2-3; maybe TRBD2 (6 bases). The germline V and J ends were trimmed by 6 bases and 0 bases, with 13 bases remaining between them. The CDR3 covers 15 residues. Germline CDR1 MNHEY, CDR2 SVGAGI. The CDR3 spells CASRPLASSTDTQYF. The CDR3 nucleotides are TGTGCCAGCAGACCCCTAGCGTCTAGCACAGATACGCAGTATTTT.

CDR3 residues: CASSLGQGTYNEQFF. The DNA for the CDR3 is TGTGCCAGCAGCTTAGGACAGGGGACCTACAATGAGCAGTTCTTC. V and J are TRBV7-7 and TRBJ2-1, with 8 bases matching TRBD1. V lost 1 base, J lost 2 bases, and 1 base stayed unmatched. The CDR3 spans 15 residues. Per the germline V gene, CDR1 is SSHAT and CDR2 is FNYEAQ (reference sequence).

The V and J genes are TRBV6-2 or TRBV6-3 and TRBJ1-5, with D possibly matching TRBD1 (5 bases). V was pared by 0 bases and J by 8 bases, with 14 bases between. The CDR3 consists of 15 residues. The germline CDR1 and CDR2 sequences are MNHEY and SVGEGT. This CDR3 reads CASSYSAGRLEPQHF. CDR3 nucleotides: TGTGCCAGCAGTTACTCGGCAGGGCGCTTAGAGCCCCAGCATTTT.

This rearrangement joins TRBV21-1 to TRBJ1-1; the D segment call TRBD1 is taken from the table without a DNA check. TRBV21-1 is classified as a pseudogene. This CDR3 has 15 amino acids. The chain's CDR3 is CASSAPGQLNTEAFF. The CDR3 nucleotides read TGTGCCAGCAGCGCTCCGGGACAACTGAACACTGAAGCTTTCTTT.

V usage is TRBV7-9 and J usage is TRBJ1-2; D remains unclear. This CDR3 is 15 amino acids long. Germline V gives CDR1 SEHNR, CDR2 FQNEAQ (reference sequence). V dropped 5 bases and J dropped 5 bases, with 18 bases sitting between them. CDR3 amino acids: CASSGEGFRWYGYTF. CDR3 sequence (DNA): TGTGCCAGCAGCGGAGAGGGTTTCAGGTGGTATGGCTACACCTTC. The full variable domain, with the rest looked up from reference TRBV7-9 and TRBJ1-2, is DTGVSQNPRHKITKRGQNVTFRCDPISEHNRLYWYRQTLGQGPEFLTYFQNEAQLEKSRLLSDRFSAERPKGSFSTLEIQRTEQGDSAMYLCASSGEGFRWYGYTFGSGTRLTVV.

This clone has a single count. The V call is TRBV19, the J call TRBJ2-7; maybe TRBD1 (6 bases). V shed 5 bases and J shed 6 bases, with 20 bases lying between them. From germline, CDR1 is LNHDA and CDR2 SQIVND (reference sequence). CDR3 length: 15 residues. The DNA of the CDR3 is TGTGCCAGTAGTTTAAAAGCCAGGGGATCAGGCGAGCAGTACTTC. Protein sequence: CASSLKARGSGEQYF.

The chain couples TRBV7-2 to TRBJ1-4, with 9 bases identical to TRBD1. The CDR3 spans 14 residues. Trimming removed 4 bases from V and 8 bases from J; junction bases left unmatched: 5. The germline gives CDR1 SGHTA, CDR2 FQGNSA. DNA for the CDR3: TGTGCCAGCAGCTCAACCGGGACAGGGGAAAAACTGTTTTTT. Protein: CASSSTGTGEKLFF. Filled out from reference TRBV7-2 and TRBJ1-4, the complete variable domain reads GAGVSQSPSNKVTEKGKDVELRCDPISGHTALYWYRQSLGQGLEFLIYFQGNSAPDKSGLPSDRFSAERTGGSVSTLTIQRTQQEDSAVYLCASSSTGTGEKLFFGSGTQLSVL.

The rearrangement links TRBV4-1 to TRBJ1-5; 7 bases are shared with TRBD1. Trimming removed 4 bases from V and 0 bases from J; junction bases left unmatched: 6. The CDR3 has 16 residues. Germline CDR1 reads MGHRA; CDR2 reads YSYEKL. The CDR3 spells CASSRHGQVSNQPQHF. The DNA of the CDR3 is TGCGCCAGCAGCCGCCACGGACAGGTTAGCAATCAGCCCCAGCATTTT.